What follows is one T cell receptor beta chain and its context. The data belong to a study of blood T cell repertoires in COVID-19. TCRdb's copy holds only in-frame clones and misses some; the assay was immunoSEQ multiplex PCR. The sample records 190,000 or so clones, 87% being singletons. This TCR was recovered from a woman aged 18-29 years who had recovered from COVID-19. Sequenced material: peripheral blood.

The CDR3 reads CASSSTEGNTIYF. CDR3 sequence (DNA): TGCGCCAGCAGCTCAACAGAGGGAAACACCATATATTTT. The rearrangement joins TRBV5-1 to TRBJ1-3; D gene unclear. The CDR3 totals 13 residues. V was trimmed by 3 bases and J by 4 bases, leaving 8 bases between them. The germline V gene has CDR1 SGHRS and CDR2 YFSETQ.